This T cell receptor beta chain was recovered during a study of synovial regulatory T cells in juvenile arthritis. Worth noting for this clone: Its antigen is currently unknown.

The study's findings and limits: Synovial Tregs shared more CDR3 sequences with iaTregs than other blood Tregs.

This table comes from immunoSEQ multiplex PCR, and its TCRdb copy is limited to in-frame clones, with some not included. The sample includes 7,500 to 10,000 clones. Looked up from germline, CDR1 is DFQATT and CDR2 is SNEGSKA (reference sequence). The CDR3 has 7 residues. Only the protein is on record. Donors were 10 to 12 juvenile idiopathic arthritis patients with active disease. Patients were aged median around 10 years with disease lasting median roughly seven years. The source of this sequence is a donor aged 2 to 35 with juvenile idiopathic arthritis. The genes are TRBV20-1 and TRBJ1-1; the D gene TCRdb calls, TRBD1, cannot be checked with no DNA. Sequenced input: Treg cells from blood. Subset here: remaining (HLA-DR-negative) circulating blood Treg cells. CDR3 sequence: CSARGLF.